The entry that follows covers one T cell receptor beta chain sequence. What it binds is unknown. The data belong to a study of cytomegalovirus exposure and HLA in healthy donors. About the research overall: The same platform was used for the roughly 120 validation repertoires as for the approximately 730 first-cohort repertoires, as reported in a later analysis.

The CDR3 is made up of 15 amino acids. The germline gives CDR1 SNHLY, CDR2 FYNNEI. V was pared by 5 bases and J by 1 base, with 14 bases between. Points from the study as a whole: The classifier reportedly diagnosed cytomegalovirus status with high specificity and sensitivity.

Method: immunoSEQ multiplex PCR; TCRdb's copy keeps in-frame clones and lacks some. The sample yields 90,000 or so clones, 85% seen once. This sequence originates from a man between 18 and 35 years old in good health and CMV-seropositive. Sequencing was performed on PBMCs. The V and J genes are TRBV2 and TRBJ2-5; no clear D. The CDR3 DNA sequence: TGTGCCAGCAGTCAAGAGGTCGCAGGCCAAGAGACCCAGTACTTC. It is translated as CASSQEVAGQETQYF. Full variable domain (missing parts from reference TRBV2 and TRBJ2-5): EPEVTQTPSHQVTQMGQEVILRCVPISNHLYFYWYRQILGQKVEFLVSFYNNEISEKSEIFDDQFSVERPDGSNFTLKIRSTKLEDSAMYFCASSQEVAGQETQYFGPGTRLLVL.